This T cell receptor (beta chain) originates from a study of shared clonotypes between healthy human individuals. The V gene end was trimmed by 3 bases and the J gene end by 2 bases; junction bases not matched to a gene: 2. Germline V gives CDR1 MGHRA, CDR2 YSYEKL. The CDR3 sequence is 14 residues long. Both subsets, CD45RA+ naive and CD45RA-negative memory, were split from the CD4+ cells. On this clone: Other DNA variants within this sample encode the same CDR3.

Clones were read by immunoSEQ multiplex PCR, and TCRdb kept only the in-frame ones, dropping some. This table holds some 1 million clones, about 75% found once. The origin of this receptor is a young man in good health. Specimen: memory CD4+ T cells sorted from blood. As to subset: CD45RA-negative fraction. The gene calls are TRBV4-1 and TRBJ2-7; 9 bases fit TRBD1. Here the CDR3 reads CASSQDRGPYEQYF. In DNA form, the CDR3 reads TGCGCCAGCAGCCAGGACAGGGGCCCCTACGAGCAGTACTTC.